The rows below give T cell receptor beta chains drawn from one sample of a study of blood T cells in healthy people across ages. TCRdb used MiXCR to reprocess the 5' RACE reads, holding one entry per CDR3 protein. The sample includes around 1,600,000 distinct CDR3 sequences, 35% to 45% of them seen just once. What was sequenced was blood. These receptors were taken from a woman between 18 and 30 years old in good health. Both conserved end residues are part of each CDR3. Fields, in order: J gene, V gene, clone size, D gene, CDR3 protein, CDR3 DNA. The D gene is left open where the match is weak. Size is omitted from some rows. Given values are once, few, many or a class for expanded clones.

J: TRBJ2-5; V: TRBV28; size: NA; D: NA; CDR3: CASKPFRGRNEQYF; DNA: TGTGCCAGCAAGCCCTTTAGAGGGAGGAATGAGCAGTACTTC
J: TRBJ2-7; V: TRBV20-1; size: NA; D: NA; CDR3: CSARDWQVSSYEQYF; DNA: TGCAGTGCTAGAGATTGGCAGGTTAGCTCCTACGAGCAGTACTTC
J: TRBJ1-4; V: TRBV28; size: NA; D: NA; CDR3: CASSLSLATNEKLFF; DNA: TGTGCCAGCAGTTTATCCCTAGCAACTAATGAAAAACTGTTTTTT
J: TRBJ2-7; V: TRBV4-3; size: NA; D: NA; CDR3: CASSQVNTDHYEQYF; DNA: TGCGCCAGCAGCCAAGTTAACACAGACCACTACGAGCAGTACTTC
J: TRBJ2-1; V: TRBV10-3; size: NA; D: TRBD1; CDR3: CAISESPPGGYGYNEQFF; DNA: TGTGCCATCAGTGAGAGTCCGCCAGGGGGCTACGGCTACAATGAGCAGTTCTTC
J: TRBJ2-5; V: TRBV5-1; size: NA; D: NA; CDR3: CASSNQGSRETQYF; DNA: TGCGCCAGCTCAAATCAGGGGTCTCGAGAGACCCAGTACTTC
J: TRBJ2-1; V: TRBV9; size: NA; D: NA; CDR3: CASSVATAGSYNEQFF; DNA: TGTGCCAGCAGCGTAGCGACAGCCGGCTCCTACAATGAGCAGTTCTTC
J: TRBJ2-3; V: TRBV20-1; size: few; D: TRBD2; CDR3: CSASPSGHLTDTQYF; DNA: TGCAGTGCTAGCCCTAGCGGGCACCTCACAGATACGCAGTATTTT
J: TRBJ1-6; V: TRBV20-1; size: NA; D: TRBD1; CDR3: CSAREEQGAQALHF; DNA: TGCAGTGCTAGAGAGGAACAGGGGGCTCAGGCCCTCCACTTT
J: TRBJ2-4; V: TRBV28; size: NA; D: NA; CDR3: CASSSRRILAKNIQYF; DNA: TGTGCCAGCAGTTCCCGCAGGATCCTAGCCAAAAACATTCAGTACTTC
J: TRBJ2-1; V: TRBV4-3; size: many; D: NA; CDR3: CASSQALRGSYNEQFF; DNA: TGCGCCAGCAGCCAAGCCTTGCGCGGCTCCTACAATGAGCAGTTCTTC
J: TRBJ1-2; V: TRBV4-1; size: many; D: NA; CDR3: CASSHLWTFYGYTF; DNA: TGCGCCAGCAGCCATCTCTGGACCTTCTATGGCTACACCTTC
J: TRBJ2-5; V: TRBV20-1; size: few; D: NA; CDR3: CSARTGTLFETQYF; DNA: TGCAGTGCTAGAACCGGGACGCTTTTCGAGACCCAGTACTTC
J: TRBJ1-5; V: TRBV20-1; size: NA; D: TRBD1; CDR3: CSAIAGTGYNQPQHF; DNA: TGCAGTGCCATAGCCGGGACAGGGTACAATCAGCCCCAGCATTTT
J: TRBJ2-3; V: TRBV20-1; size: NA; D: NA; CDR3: CSARLGRRGTDTQYF; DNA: TGCAGTGCTAGACTCGGGCGGCGCGGCACAGATACGCAGTATTTT
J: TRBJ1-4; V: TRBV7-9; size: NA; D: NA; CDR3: CASSSAWEATNEKLFF; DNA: TGTGCCAGCAGCTCCGCTTGGGAAGCAACTAATGAAAAACTGTTTTTT
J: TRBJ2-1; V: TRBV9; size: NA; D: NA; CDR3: CASGTRVTEQFF; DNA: TGTGCCAGCGGCACCAGGGTAACTGAGCAGTTCTTC
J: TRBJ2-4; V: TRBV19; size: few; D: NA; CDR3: CASSIGRAREQYF; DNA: TGCGCCAGTAGTATAGGCAGGGCGAGAGAGCAGTACTTC
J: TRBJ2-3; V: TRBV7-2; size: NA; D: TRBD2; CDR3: CASSLRTSGRGTDTQYF; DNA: TGTGCCAGCAGCCTCAGGACTAGCGGGAGGGGCACAGATACGCAGTATTTT
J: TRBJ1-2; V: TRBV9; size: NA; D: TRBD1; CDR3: CASSAQGALRGYTF; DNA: TGTGCCAGCAGCGCGCAGGGGGCTCTTCGCGGCTACACCTTC
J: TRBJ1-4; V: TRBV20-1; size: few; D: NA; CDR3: CSATLATNEKLFF; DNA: TGCAGTGCGACCCTTGCAACTAATGAAAAACTGTTTTTT
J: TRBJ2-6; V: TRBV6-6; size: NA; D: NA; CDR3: CASRGLSSGANVLTF; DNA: TGTGCCAGCAGAGGGCTGTCGAGCGGGGCCAACGTCCTGACTTTC
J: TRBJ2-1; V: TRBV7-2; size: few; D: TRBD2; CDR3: CASSLAPHKRGGRYNEQFF; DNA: TGTGCCAGCAGCTTAGCGCCCCATAAGCGGGGGGGGCGCTACAATGAGCAGTTCTTC
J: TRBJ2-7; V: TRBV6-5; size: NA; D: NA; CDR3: CASSSFSGSYEQYF; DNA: TGTGCCAGCAGTTCGTTCAGCGGCTCCTACGAGCAGTACTTC
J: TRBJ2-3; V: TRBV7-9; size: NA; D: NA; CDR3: CASSHGTSGSQYF; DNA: TGTGCCAGCAGCCACGGGACTTCTGGCTCGCAGTATTTT
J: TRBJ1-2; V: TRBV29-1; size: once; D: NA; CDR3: CSVEAGWGYTF; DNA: TGCAGCGTTGAAGCGGGATGGGGCTACACCTTC
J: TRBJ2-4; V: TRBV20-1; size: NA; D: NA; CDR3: CSARPRLSKAKNIQYF; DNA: TGCAGTGCTAGACCCCGGCTATCTAAAGCCAAAAACATTCAGTACTTC
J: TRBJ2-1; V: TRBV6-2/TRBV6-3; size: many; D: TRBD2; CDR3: CASLPSGRSDEQFF; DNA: TGTGCCAGCTTGCCCAGCGGGAGGAGCGATGAGCAGTTCTTC
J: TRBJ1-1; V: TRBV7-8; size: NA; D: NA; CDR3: CASSLAGRADTEAFF; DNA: TGTGCCAGCAGCTTAGCCGGCAGGGCCGACACTGAAGCTTTCTTT
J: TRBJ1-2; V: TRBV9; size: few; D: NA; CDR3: CASSPSTRRNGYTF; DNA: TGTGCCAGCAGCCCCTCGACACGGAGAAATGGCTACACCTTC
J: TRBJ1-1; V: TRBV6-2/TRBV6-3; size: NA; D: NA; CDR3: CASSPSGHFYTEAFF; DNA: TGTGCCAGCAGTCCGTCGGGACACTTTTACACTGAAGCTTTCTTT
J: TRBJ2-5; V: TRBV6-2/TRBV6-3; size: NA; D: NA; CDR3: CASSDEYQETQYF; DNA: TGTGCCAGCAGTGACGAGTACCAAGAGACCCAGTACTTC
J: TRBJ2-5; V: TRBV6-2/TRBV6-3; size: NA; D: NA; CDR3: CASSWDHRNQYF; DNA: TGTGCCAGCAGTTGGGACCACCGCAATCAGTACTTC
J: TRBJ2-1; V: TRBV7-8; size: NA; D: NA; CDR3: CASIETSGLNYNEQFF; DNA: TGTGCCAGCATCGAAACATCGGGACTGAACTACAATGAGCAGTTCTTC
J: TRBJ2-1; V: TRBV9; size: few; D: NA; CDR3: CASSVTGHSYNEQFF; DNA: TGTGCCAGCAGCGTTACCGGGCACTCCTACAATGAGCAGTTCTTC
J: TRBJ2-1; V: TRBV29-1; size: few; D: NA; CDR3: CSVVRIGLYNEQFF; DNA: TGCAGCGTTGTAAGGATAGGATTATACAATGAGCAGTTCTTC
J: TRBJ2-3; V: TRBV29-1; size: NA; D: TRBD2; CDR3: CSSRPFGGAIGTDTQYF; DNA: TGCAGCTCCCGCCCGTTCGGGGGGGCCATTGGCACAGATACGCAGTATTTT
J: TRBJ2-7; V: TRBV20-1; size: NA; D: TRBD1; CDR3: CSVWTGNSSYEQYF; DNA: TGCAGTGTTTGGACAGGGAATAGCTCCTACGAGCAGTACTTC
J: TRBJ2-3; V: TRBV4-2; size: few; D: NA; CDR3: CASSQDAHRDPTDTQYF; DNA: TGTGCCAGCAGCCAAGATGCGCATCGGGATCCCACAGATACGCAGTATTTT
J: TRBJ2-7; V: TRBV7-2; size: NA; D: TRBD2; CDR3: CASSLSTSASYEQYF; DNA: TGTGCCAGCAGCTTAAGCACTAGCGCATCCTACGAGCAGTACTTC
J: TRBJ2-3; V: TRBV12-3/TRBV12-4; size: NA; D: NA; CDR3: CASRLGLNTDTEYF; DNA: TGTGCCAGCAGACTAGGACTAAACACAGATACGGAGTATTTT